Each of the 10 T cell receptor beta chains below was sequenced from the same sample in a study of PD-1 blockade in classical Hodgkin lymphoma. The repertoire was sequenced with immunoSEQ multiplex PCR; TCRdb's copy has only in-frame clones and lacks some. The sample lists tens of thousands of clones, 76% occurring once. Each of the patients experienced relapse following autologous stem cell transplantation, and their brentuximab vedotin exposure differed. The source material was peripheral blood mononuclear cells (PBMCs), sampled before the second cycle of nivolumab. The receptors were gathered from a human donor with classical Hodgkin lymphoma.

The chain recombines TRBV5-1 with TRBJ2-3, with D possibly being TRBD2 (5 bases). V was shortened by 2 bases and J by 2 bases, with 12 bases between the two germline ends. The V gene's germline CDR1 is SGHRS and CDR2 YFSETQ. This CDR3 region has 15 residues. CDR3 sequence (DNA): TGCGCCAGCAGCTTCCTCGACTACCTCACAGATACGCAGTATTTT. Translation: CASSFLDYLTDTQYF.

The CDR3 DNA is TGTGCCAGCAAGGAGGAGTGGAGCTCCTACGAGCAGTACTTC. As protein: CASKEEWSSYEQYF. The gene calls are TRBV2 and TRBJ2-7; D may be TRBD2 (5 bases). The CDR3 contains 14 residues. V was trimmed by 7 bases and J by 0 bases, leaving 13 bases between them. CDR1 SNHLY and CDR2 FYNNEI come from the germline V gene.

The chain has TRBV11-3 and TRBJ2-5, with D possibly TRBD1 on 5 matching bases. This CDR3 spans 18 amino acids. Germline V gene data show CDR1 as SGHNT and CDR2 as YENEEA. Trimming took 1 base from V and 0 from J, leaving 18 bases between them. The CDR3: CASSLGVWQGKYQETQYF. The CDR3 region has the DNA TGTGCCAGCAGCTTAGGGGTATGGCAGGGAAAGTACCAAGAGACCCAGTACTTC.

The V gene is TRBV4-2, the J gene TRBJ1-2; TRBD1 aligns across 8 bases. Germline trimming cut 3 bases from V and 4 bases from J; bases unmatched to any gene: 7. The CDR3 length is 15 residues. Germline V gene sequence: CDR1 LGHNA, CDR2 YNFKEQ. The CDR3 DNA reads as TGTGCCAGCAGCCAGACCGGGACAGGCTCCTATGGCTACACCTTC. Translated, it gives CASSQTGTGSYGYTF.

The J gene is TRBJ2-7, the V gene TRBV5-5; either TRBD1 or TRBD2 may fit D (6 bases each). This CDR3 has 13 amino acids. Germline V lookup: CDR1 SGHKS, CDR2 YYEKEE (reference sequence). V was pared by 7 bases and J by 4 bases, with 15 bases between. The CDR3 region has the DNA TGTGCCAGCCGGAGGGGGAAAGGGTACGAGCAGTACTTC. Protein: CASRRGKGYEQYF.

The V and J genes are TRBV2 and TRBJ2-5, with D perhaps TRBD2 (5 bases). Germline V gene sequence: CDR1 SNHLY, CDR2 FYNNEI. The V gene lost 8 bases and the J gene lost 5 bases, with 15 bases spanning the gap. CDR3 length: 13 residues. DNA for the CDR3: TGTGCCAGCCTTCCCGGGAAGGAGGAGACCCAGTACTTC. It translates to CASLPGKEETQYF.

The chain carries TRBV5-6 and TRBJ1-1, with 7 positions matching TRBD1. CDR3 length: 13 residues. The trim removed 4 bases at V and 6 bases at J, leaving 6 bases unmatched. In germline, CDR1 is SGHDT, CDR2 YYEEEE. The CDR3 reads CASSRQGAPEAFF. The CDR3 DNA follows: TGTGCCAGCAGCAGACAGGGTGCCCCTGAAGCTTTCTTT.

The V and J genes are TRBV11-2 and TRBJ2-7; unclear D gene. V was shortened by 1 base and J by 4 bases, with 8 bases between the two germline ends. The V gene's germline CDR1 is SGHAT and CDR2 FQNNGV. The CDR3 has 13 residues. The CDR3 DNA reads TGTGCCAGCAGCTTAGGAGCTCGTTACGAGCAGTACTTC. Protein sequence: CASSLGARYEQYF.

This clone was seen once. This chain links TRBV27 with TRBJ2-1; D possibly matches TRBD1 or TRBD2 (5 bases each). This CDR3 spans 12 amino acids. The germline V gene has CDR1 MNHEY and CDR2 SMNVEV (reference sequence). Trimming shortened V by 5 bases and J by 7 bases, and 9 bases separated the two germline ends. The CDR3 loop reads CASSPWGNEQFF. The CDR3 nucleotides read TGTGCCAGCAGTCCCTGGGGGAATGAGCAGTTCTTC.

V is TRBV9 and J is TRBJ2-7; 10 nucleotides match TRBD1. Germline CDR1 is SGDLS and CDR2 is YYNGEE. J lost 5 bases, V lost 2 bases, and 7 bases had no gene match. The CDR3 consists of 15 residues. The CDR3 DNA reads as TGTGCCAGCAGCGTTTTGGCGACAGGGGGCGACGAGCAGTACTTC. Amino acids: CASSVLATGGDEQYF.